Only one count was recorded for the clone carrying this T cell receptor (beta chain). Original processing notes: Amplifying reference gene primers gave estimates of nucleated cell counts. Here immunoSEQ multiplex PCR was the method, and the copy in TCRdb shows in-frame clones only, minus some. The DNA was the basis for D and trimming; V, J and clone size are from that table. Among some 160,000 clones listed, around 84% were seen once. The sample belongs to a study of blood T cell repertoires in COVID-19. For the study at large: From T cells, B-cell-depleted T cells, or PBMCs came the material, which was cDNA or gDNA.

The study drew participants aged about 18 to 89 years from 20 to 30 US areas. Participants had their cohort set by participant-reported clinical history. The J segment lost 5 bases and the V segment lost 3 bases, leaving 5 bases of the junction unmatched. The CDR3 extends over 15 amino acids. From germline, CDR1 is SGHVS and CDR2 FQNEAQ. Input material: PBMCs or T cells enriched from blood (not recorded which). V usage is TRBV7-8 and J usage is TRBJ2-5, with 11 bases aligning to TRBD2. The sequence derives from a woman in her forties or fifties who had recovered from COVID-19. The CDR3 nucleotides are TGTGCCAGCAGCTTGGGACTAGCGGAGCGGGAGACCCAGTACTTC. It specifies CASSLGLAERETQYF.